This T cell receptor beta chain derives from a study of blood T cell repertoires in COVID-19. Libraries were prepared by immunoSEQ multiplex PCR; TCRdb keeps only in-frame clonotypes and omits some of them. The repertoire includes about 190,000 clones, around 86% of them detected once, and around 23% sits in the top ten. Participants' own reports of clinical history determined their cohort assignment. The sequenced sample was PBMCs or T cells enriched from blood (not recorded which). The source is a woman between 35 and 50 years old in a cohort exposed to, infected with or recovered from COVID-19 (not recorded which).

CDR3 nucleotides: TGCGCCAGCAGCCAAGCACAGGGGAGTGGTGGCTACACCTTC. It encodes CASSQAQGSGGYTF. This chain uses TRBV4-1 with TRBJ1-2, with 7 nucleotides matching TRBD1. Germline CDR1 MGHRA, CDR2 YSYEKL. The CDR3 contains 14 residues. V trimming: 1 base; J trimming: 7 bases; junction bases outside the gene matches: 6.